This T cell receptor beta chain was sequenced for a study of post-analysis software for immune sequencing data. General study findings and limits: There were a few TRBV segments more frequent in patients than controls, and TRBV5-6, TRBV5-1 and TRBV20-1 were among them.

Germline CDR1 is SGHRS and CDR2 is YFSETQ. The V end lost 4 bases, the J end lost 13 bases, and 21 bases lay between the germline ends. The CDR3 has 14 residues. With regard to this clonotype: Its cognate antigen is unknown.

TCR beta cDNA libraries included unique molecular identifiers. There were roughly 0.85 to 11 million T cells, and 480,000 or so cDNA molecules came from them. TCRdb re-called the PCR reads with MiXCR, one entry per CDR3 protein. The data show hundreds of thousands of distinct CDR3 sequences, 30% to 45% seen once. This chain joins TRBV5-1 and TRBJ2-4; D not resolved. The sample was blood. This receptor was identified in a girl aged 2-10 years with multiple sclerosis. The CDR3 loop reads CASSTYTWEGEQYF. CDR3 nucleotides: TGCGCCAGCAGCACCTATACGTGGGAAGGAGAGCAGTACTTC.